This passage covers 7 T cell receptor beta chains from one sample sequenced in a study of blood T cell repertoires in COVID-19. Sequencing used immunoSEQ multiplex PCR; TCRdb keeps in-frame clones, though not all of them. This table has 220,000 or so clones, roughly 86% appearing once. The sample was PBMCs or T cells enriched from blood (not recorded which). These receptor sequences come from a woman aged 45-65 years who had recovered from COVID-19.

This CDR3 is CAWSVGTGLNSPLHF. The CDR3, as DNA: TGTGCCTGGAGTGTGGGGACAGGGTTGAATTCACCCCTCCACTTT. The rearrangement links TRBV30 to TRBJ1-6, with 9 bases fitting TRBD1. V lost 0 bases to trimming and J lost 7 bases; unmatched junction nucleotides: 4. CDR1 and CDR2 (germline): GTSNPN, SVGIG (reference sequence). This CDR3 is 15 amino acids long.

The rearrangement uses TRBV28 and TRBJ1-1; no clear D gene. Per germline, CDR1 MDHEN and CDR2 SYDVKM. The CDR3 has 15 amino acids. The V end was cut by 6 bases, the J end by 2 bases, with 16 bases between. Here the CDR3 DNA reads TGTGCCAGCAGGTTGGCCCCTGGTGGTAACACTGAAGCTTTCTTT. Residues: CASRLAPGGNTEAFF. The full variable domain, with the rest looked up from reference TRBV28 and TRBJ1-1, is DVKVTQSSRYLVKRTGEKVFLECVQDMDHENMFWYRQDPGLGLRLIYFSYDVKMKEKGDIPEGYSVSREKKERFSLILESASTNQTSMYLCASRLAPGGNTEAFFGQGTRLTVV.

There are a few counts of this clone. V and J are TRBV2 and TRBJ1-3; D might be TRBD1 (5 bases). Germline CDR1 SNHLY, CDR2 FYNNEI. This CDR3 spans 15 amino acids. Trimming took 1 base from V and 3 from J, leaving 10 bases between them. The CDR3 here is CASSEVAGLGNTIYF. In DNA form, the CDR3 reads TGTGCCAGCAGTGAAGTGGCGGGACTTGGAAACACCATATATTTT.

The chain links TRBV30 to TRBJ1-1, with 10 bases that match TRBD1. Germline V gives CDR1 GTSNPN, CDR2 SVGIG (reference sequence). This CDR3 comprises 13 residues. The ends lost 1 base at V and 14 bases at J; junction bases unmatched: 10. The CDR3 DNA follows: TGTGCCTGGAGTGAATCTCGACAGGGGGCGAGATTCTTT. This sequence encodes CAWSESRQGARFF.

This chain uses TRBV4-3 with TRBJ2-2; D perhaps matches TRBD1 (5 bases). The CDR3 is made up of 15 amino acids. Trimming took off 0 bases at V and 7 bases at J, with 12 bases between the two ends. Per the germline V gene, CDR1 is LGHNA and CDR2 is YSLEER. The DNA for the CDR3 is TGCGCCAGCAGCCAAGACGGCAGGGTGGGCGGGGAGCTGTTTTTT. This codes for CASSQDGRVGGELFF.

The genes are TRBV2 and TRBJ1-2; a possible D gene is TRBD1 (5 bases). The germline V gene encodes CDR1 SNHLY and CDR2 FYNNEI. The CDR3 runs to 12 residues. Between the trimmed V and J ends, which lost 3 bases and 6 bases, there was a span of 8 bases. The CDR3 loop reads CASSEGTDGYTF. The CDR3 nucleotides read TGTGCCAGCAGTGAGGGGACTGATGGCTACACCTTC.

The chain uses TRBV19 and TRBJ2-5; 8 bases fit TRBD1. This CDR3 contains 13 residues. Trimming cost V 10 bases and J 5 bases; bases outside gene matches: 9. CDR1 and CDR2 (germline): LNHDA, SQIVND (reference sequence). Written as DNA, the CDR3 is TGTGCCACCCGGACAGGGTCAGCGGAGACCCAGTACTTC. Translating gives CATRTGSAETQYF. Variable domain in full (rest from reference TRBV19 and TRBJ2-5): DGGITQSPKYLFRKEGQNVTLSCEQNLNHDAMYWYRQDPGQGLRLIYYSQIVNDFQKGDIAEGYSVSREKKESFPLTVTSAQKNPTAFYLCATRTGSAETQYFGPGTRLLVL.